The 4 T cell receptor beta chains below were found in one sample sequenced in a study of metastatic and nonmetastatic thyroid tumors. MiXCR was used by TCRdb to re-call the PCR reads. This table has tens of thousands of clones, around 20% appearing once. No treatment had been given to any patient before thyroid surgery. Sequenced material: adjacent normal tissue. Receptors originate from a female donor with papillary thyroid cancer or a benign thyroid nodule (not recorded which). Some clones in this sample may be carry-over from other donors' samples.

The chain combines TRBV29-1 with TRBJ1-3; D gene unclear. CDR1 and CDR2 (germline): SQVTM, ANQGSEA. The germline V and J ends were trimmed by 5 bases and 0 bases, with 8 bases remaining between them. The CDR3 spans 13 residues. The CDR3 DNA reads TGCAGCGTTTGCGCAGGCTCTGGAAACACCATATATTTT. Encoded protein: CSVCAGSGNTIYF. The variable domain in full, completed from reference TRBV29-1 and TRBJ1-3, reads SAVISQKPSRDICQRGTSLTIQCQVDSQVTMMFWYRQQPGQSLTLIATANQGSEATYESGFVIDKFPISRPNLTFSTLTVSNMSPEDSSIYLCSVCAGSGNTIYFGEGSWLTVV.

Remarks on this clone: At one of its ends the junction is not consistent with the germline gene, which may arise from a read error. The chain links TRBV11-2 to TRBJ2-6, with D perhaps being TRBD1 or TRBD2 (6 bases each). This CDR3 comprises 14 residues. CDR1 is SGHAT and CDR2 is FQNNGV in the germline V gene. CDR3 residues: CAIPVSWGANILTF. The CDR3 bases are TGTGCCATCCCAGTGTCTTGGGGGGCCAACATCCTGACTTTC. The variable domain in full, completed from reference TRBV11-2 and TRBJ2-6, reads EAGVAQSPRYKIIEKRQSVAFWCNPISGHATLYWYQQILGQGPKLLIQFQNNGVVDDSQLPKDRFSAERLKGVDSTLKIQPAKLEDSAVYLCAIPVSWGANILTFGAGSRLTVL.

This clone has only a few counts. Mismatch with germline at one junction end may stem from a read error. The V call is TRBV28, the J call TRBJ2-3, with D maybe TRBD1 (7 bases). CDR1 is MDHEN and CDR2 is SYDVKM in the germline V gene. The CDR3 loop spans 15 amino acids. CDR3 region: CAIRGRSSNTDTQYF. CDR3 DNA sequence: TGTGCCATCAGGGGGAGGTCTAGCAACACAGATACTCAGTATTTT.

About this clone itself: This could be a read error, since a much larger clone is one nucleotide away. This chain joins TRBV4-2 and TRBJ2-1; the D call may be TRBD1 or TRBD2 (6 bases each). CDR3 length: 16 amino acids. V was clipped by 6 bases and J by 7 bases, with 22 bases between them. The germline CDR1 and CDR2 sequences are LGHNA and YNFKEQ. The CDR3: CASSKSRGLLRNEQFF. CDR3 coding DNA: TGTGCCAGCAGTAAGTCCAGGGGACTGCTTAGGAATGAGCAGTTCTTC.